This T cell receptor beta chain was identified during a study of shared clonotypes between healthy human individuals. The donor population consisted of healthy HIV-negative adults with no recent acute infections or vaccinations. The CDR3 extends over 16 amino acids. The authors ran the assay at deep level. Some clones are missing from TCRdb's copy, which holds only in-frame ones; the method was immunoSEQ multiplex PCR. In the table there are about 480,000 clones, 79% of which are singletons. The chain recombines TRBV21-1 with TRBJ2-7; TRBD1 is the table's D call, not checked against the DNA. TRBV21-1 is a documented pseudogene. Sequencing input: PBMCs. The receptor's source is a woman aged 40 to 49 in good health. Some clones in this sample may be carry-over from other donors' samples. The CDR3 sequence is CASEVDRNPLRYEQYF. The DNA of the CDR3 is TGTGCCAGCGAAGTGGACAGGAACCCTCTGAGGTACGAGCAGTACTTC.